A single sample is the source of the 8 T cell receptor beta chains below, sequenced in a study of CD8 T cells in Susac syndrome. RNA amounts of 0.5 to 1 ug underwent reverse transcription with random hexamers. MiXCR, applied by TCRdb to the immunoSEQ multiplex PCR reads, yields one record per CDR3 protein. The table includes about 180,000 distinct CDR3 sequences, 90% to 95% detected once. The material sequenced was CD4+ T cells from PBMCs. These receptors came from a human donor with Susac syndrome.

The V call is TRBV19, the J call TRBJ2-1; 11 bases map to TRBD1. With 3 bases clipped from V and 10 bases from J, the junction kept 8 bases outside the gene matches. The CDR3 consists of 15 residues. The V gene's germline CDR1 is LNHDA and CDR2 SQIVND (reference sequence). The CDR3: CASSIRTGGSREQFF. Here the CDR3 DNA reads TGTGCCAGTAGTATCCGGACAGGGGGCTCCAGAGAGCAGTTCTTC.

The chain recombines TRBV6-2 or TRBV6-3 with TRBJ2-4; D remains unclear. Germline CDR1 reads MNHEY; CDR2 reads SVGEGT. V shed 6 bases and J shed 7 bases, with 19 bases lying between them. The length of the CDR3 is 15 residues. CDR3 nucleotide sequence: TGTGCCAGCAGCTCTCTCAAGGAGCTGACCAACATTCAGTACTTC. It codes for CASSSLKELTNIQYF.

CDR3 protein: CSAPRAGSYEQYF. The CDR3 DNA reads as TGCAGTGCCCCACGGGCAGGGAGCTACGAGCAGTACTTC. The chain employs TRBV20-1 and TRBJ2-7; TRBD1 or TRBD2 may be the D gene (5 bases each). This CDR3 has 13 amino acids. The germline CDR1 and CDR2 sequences are DFQATT and SNEGSKA (reference sequence). Trimming took 6 bases from V and 3 from J, leaving 15 bases between them.

The V call is TRBV29-1, the J call TRBJ2-2, with D perhaps assigned TRBD1 or TRBD2 (5 bases each). Germline V gene sequence: CDR1 SQVTM, CDR2 ANQGSEA. The CDR3 loop spans 14 amino acids. Trimming left V 5 bases short and J 1 base short, with 11 bases between. This CDR3 is CSVTGTVNTGELFF. CDR3 nucleotides: TGCAGCGTTACCGGGACGGTGAACACCGGGGAGCTGTTTTTT.

The rearrangement uses TRBV30 and TRBJ2-7; D possibly corresponds to TRBD1 (5 bases). The CDR3 is 14 residues long. Germline V gene data show CDR1 as GTSNPN and CDR2 as SVGIG (reference sequence). Trimming removed 5 bases at V and 9 bases at J, with 23 bases between. CDR3 DNA sequence: TGTGCCTGGGACCAGGGTACTCTATCTACGAGGCAGTACTTC. Residues: CAWDQGTLSTRQYF.

This chain uses TRBV30 with TRBJ1-3; no clear D gene. Germline loops: CDR1 GTSNPN, CDR2 SVGIG (reference sequence). The length of the CDR3 is 13 residues. In DNA form, the CDR3 reads TGTGGATGTCTACAGTCCTCTGGAAACACCATATATTTT. Translation: CGCLQSSGNTIYF.

This chain connects TRBV6-6 to TRBJ2-1; unclear D gene. Per germline, CDR1 MNHNY and CDR2 SVGAGI (reference sequence). With 2 bases removed from V and 0 bases from J, the gap between germline ends came to 2 bases. This CDR3 is built from 13 residues. The CDR3 reads CASSYTSYNEQFF. DNA for the CDR3: TGTGCCAGCAGTTACACCTCCTACAATGAGCAGTTCTTC.

This chain joins TRBV28 and TRBJ1-5; TRBD1 might be the D (6 bases). CDR1 is MDHEN, CDR2 SYDVKM, per germline. The ends were cut back, 7 bases at V and 6 bases at J, with 19 bases in the middle. The CDR3 sequence is 15 residues long. The CDR3 DNA is TGTGCCAGCACAATTTATAGCAGGGGCCCTCAGCCCCAGCATTTT. Translated: CASTIYSRGPQPQHF.